Following are 19 T cell receptor beta chains from one sample sequenced in a study of T-cell reconstitution after alpha-beta-depleted transplantation in children. TCRbeta library preparation incorporated unique molecular identifiers. TCRdb reanalysed the PCR reads using MiXCR and keeps one entry per CDR3 protein. The sample shows some 840,000 distinct CDR3 sequences, 16% of them seen only once. This specimen was PBMCs, mostly from graft donor cells, taken 360 days after TCRalphabeta/CD19-depleted stem cell transplant. All receptors derive from a male patient between 10 and 17 years old who had a stem cell transplant for acute lymphoblastic leukemia, so the T cells may come from the graft donor.

The chain couples TRBV4-2 to TRBJ1-2; 9 bases match TRBD1. The germline V gene has CDR1 LGHNA and CDR2 YNFKEQ. Unmatched junction bases numbered 4, after V lost 3 bases and J lost 8 bases. There are 13 residues in the CDR3. Here the CDR3 reads CASSQPGQGGYTF. The CDR3 nucleotides read TGTGCCAGCAGCCAGCCCGGACAGGGGGGCTACACCTTC.

This clonotype was seen repeatedly, ten times or more. This rearrangement joins TRBV5-1 to TRBJ2-1; 10 positions match TRBD2. CDR1 is SGHRS, CDR2 YFSETQ, per germline. V was pared by 0 bases and J by 5 bases, with 2 bases of the junction left unmatched. The CDR3 is 15 amino acids. The chain's CDR3 is CASSLVLAGNNEQFF. The CDR3 DNA follows: TGCGCCAGCAGCTTGGTACTAGCGGGGAACAATGAGCAGTTCTTC.

This clonotype was detected a few times. The rearrangement uses TRBV20-1 and TRBJ1-6; unclear D gene. V was pared by 0 bases and J by 7 bases, with 13 bases between. CDR1 DFQATT and CDR2 SNEGSKA come from the germline V gene (reference sequence). This CDR3 comprises 15 residues. CDR3 nucleotide sequence: TGCAGTGCTAGAGATCCGGCGATGGGGAATTCACCCCTCCACTTT. Protein product: CSARDPAMGNSPLHF.

This chain uses TRBV7-7 with TRBJ2-5; D gene uncertain. This CDR3 region has 14 residues. Germline CDR1 reads SSHAT; CDR2 reads FNYEAQ (reference sequence). V dropped 1 base and J dropped 5 bases, with 11 bases sitting between them. Here the CDR3 DNA reads TGTGCCAGCAGCTTAGACAACAGAGAGGAGACCCAGTACTTC. It specifies CASSLDNREETQYF.

This clonotype was picked up one time. The CDR3 ends on some other residue instead of the conserved phenylalanine or tryptophan, so this is likely a read error. Written as DNA, the CDR3 is TGTGCCAGCAGCTCTCGGGAGAGCACAGATACGCAGTATTCT. Its protein product is CASSSRESTDTQYS. The V call is TRBV27, the J call TRBJ2-3; tentative D call: TRBD2 (6 bases). The CDR3 has 14 residues. CDR1 and CDR2 from the germline V gene are MNHEY and SMNVEV (reference sequence). V gave up 6 bases and J gave up 0 bases, with 10 bases separating them.

This clonotype was counted at least ten times. The chain has TRBV2 and TRBJ2-1; 7 nucleotides line up with TRBD2. Germline values: CDR1 SNHLY, CDR2 FYNNEI. The junction had 9 bases not matched to a gene; V was cut back by 4 bases and J by 0 bases. The CDR3 loop spans 17 amino acids. The CDR3: CASSVSGTMSSYNEQFF. CDR3 bases: TGTGCCAGCAGTGTCAGCGGGACGATGAGCTCCTACAATGAGCAGTTCTTC.

There are a few counts of this clonotype. CDR3 nucleotides: TGCGCCAGCAGCCCCTATACGGGAGGCCGCACAGATACGCAGTATTTT. Translating gives CASSPYTGGRTDTQYF. The gene calls are TRBV5-1 and TRBJ2-3; 7 nucleotides agree with TRBD2. The germline V gene encodes CDR1 SGHRS and CDR2 YFSETQ. The CDR3 is 16 residues long. V trimming: 4 bases; J trimming: 1 base; junction bases outside the gene matches: 9.

This clonotype was seen repeatedly, ten times or more. The rearrangement links TRBV12-3 or TRBV12-4 to TRBJ1-2; D remains unclear. CDR3 length: 13 amino acids. Between the trimmed V and J ends, which lost 0 bases and 4 bases, there was a span of 6 bases. The CDR3 sequence: CASSLARLYGYTF. CDR3 DNA sequence: TGTGCCAGCAGTTTAGCTCGTCTCTATGGCTACACCTTC.

The gene calls are TRBV14 and TRBJ2-2; D is uncertain. Per germline, CDR1 SGHDN and CDR2 FVKESK. This CDR3 is 18 amino acids long. Trimming cost V 4 bases and J 0 bases, with 18 bases left between them. This CDR3 reads CASSPLLEVFTNTGELFF. CDR3 in DNA: TGTGCCAGCAGCCCCCTGCTAGAGGTATTCACGAACACCGGGGAGCTGTTTTTT.

This clonotype was counted between two and nine times. This chain connects TRBV6-5 to TRBJ2-7, with D possibly called TRBD1 or TRBD2 (6 bases each). The germline V and J ends were trimmed by 6 bases and 6 bases, with 9 bases remaining between them. Germline lookup yields CDR1 MNHEY and CDR2 SVGAGI. The CDR3 is made up of 11 amino acids. CDR3 DNA: TGTGCCAGCAGAGGGGGGCCCGAGCAGTACTTC. It specifies CASRGGPEQYF.

This clonotype was found many times. This chain uses TRBV7-3 with TRBJ2-5; TRBD1 is a possible D gene (7 bases). Germline V gives CDR1 SGHTA, CDR2 FQGTGA. CDR3 length: 15 residues. The V end lost 3 bases, the J end lost 2 bases, and 13 bases lay between the germline ends. CDR3 coding DNA: TGTGCCAGCAGCTTTGGGGCAGGGGGGCAAGAGACCCAGTACTTC. This codes for CASSFGAGGQETQYF.

The sample holds many counts of this clonotype. This rearrangement joins TRBV12-3 or TRBV12-4 to TRBJ1-5; no clear D gene. The CDR3 is made up of 13 amino acids. V lost 2 bases and J lost 1, with 3 bases in between. Here the CDR3 DNA reads TGTGCCAGCAGTTTACGGAGCAATCAGCCCCAGCATTTT. Amino acid sequence: CASSLRSNQPQHF.

This clonotype has more than one count but fewer than ten. The chain joins TRBV12-3 or TRBV12-4 to TRBJ2-4, with 7 bases that match TRBD1. J gave up 9 bases and V 6 bases, and 8 bases lay outside the gene matches. This CDR3 comprises 13 residues. The CDR3 DNA reads TGTGCCAGCAGAACCCGACAGGGTACCATTCAGTACTTC. This sequence encodes CASRTRQGTIQYF.

This chain joins TRBV4-1 and TRBJ2-7; 8 nucleotides line up with TRBD2. CDR1 MGHRA and CDR2 YSYEKL come from the germline V gene. There are 17 residues in the CDR3. The trim removed 6 bases at V and 3 bases at J, leaving 16 bases unmatched. DNA of the CDR3: TGCGCCAGCAGTCAATCCCCTGATGCGGGAGGAATCTACGAGCAGTACTTC. Residues: CASSQSPDAGGIYEQYF.

This clonotype was counted only a few times. The CDR3 is CASRILAGPSYEQYF. The CDR3 DNA follows: TGTGCCAGCAGAATACTAGCGGGCCCCTCCTACGAGCAGTACTTC. The genes are TRBV12-3 or TRBV12-4 and TRBJ2-7; TRBD2 agrees at 9 bases. J was trimmed by 0 bases and V by 6 bases; bases with no gene match: 6. The CDR3 contains 15 residues.

The chain combines TRBV7-9 with TRBJ2-3, with unresolved D. V lost 4 bases to trimming and J lost 4 bases, with 15 bases between them. In germline, CDR1 is SEHNR, CDR2 FQNEAQ (reference sequence). CDR3 length: 15 residues. The CDR3 here is CASSSPGVSPDTQYF. The CDR3 DNA is TGTGCCAGCAGCTCACCTGGGGTTAGTCCAGATACGCAGTATTTT.

This clonotype showed up just a few times. This rearrangement joins TRBV29-1 to TRBJ2-2; 7 nucleotides match TRBD1. The CDR3 runs 14 residues. With V trimmed by 4 bases and J by 6 bases, 8 bases remained unmatched. Germline CDR1 SQVTM, CDR2 ANQGSEA. The CDR3 protein is CSVARDRQAGELFF. The CDR3 DNA is TGCAGCGTTGCGAGGGACAGACAAGCCGGGGAGCTGTTTTTT.

This clonotype was seen many times. The chain joins TRBV5-1 to TRBJ2-3; 8 nucleotides align to TRBD1. Germline-derived CDR1 and CDR2 are SGHRS and YFSETQ. The ends lost 2 bases at V and 0 bases at J; junction bases unmatched: 2. The CDR3 totals 15 residues. The CDR3, as DNA: TGCGCCAGCAGCTTAGACAGGGGAAGCACAGATACGCAGTATTTT. Translated, it gives CASSLDRGSTDTQYF. The complete variable domain, with remaining parts taken from reference TRBV5-1 and TRBJ2-3, reads KAGVTQTPRYLIKTRGQQVTLSCSPISGHRSVSWYQQTPGQGLQFLFEYFSETQRNKGNFPGRFSGRQFSNSRSEMNVSTLELGDSALYLCASSLDRGSTDTQYFGPGTRLTVL.

This clonotype was seen many times. The J gene is TRBJ2-4, the V gene TRBV29-1, with D tentatively TRBD2 (5 bases). Trimming pared 2 bases from V and 0 bases from J, leaving 11 bases between. CDR1 and CDR2 (germline): SQVTM, ANQGSEA. This CDR3 has 15 amino acids. The CDR3 protein is CSVESLALAKNIQYF. As DNA, the CDR3 is TGCAGCGTTGAATCCCTAGCTCTAGCCAAAAACATTCAGTACTTC. Full variable domain (missing parts from reference TRBV29-1 and TRBJ2-4): SAVISQKPSRDICQRGTSLTIQCQVDSQVTMMFWYRQQPGQSLTLIATANQGSEATYESGFVIDKFPISRPNLTFSTLTVSNMSPEDSSIYLCSVESLALAKNIQYFGAGTRLSVL.